These T cell receptor beta chains were read from a single sample in a study of cytomegalovirus exposure and HLA in healthy donors. The table came from immunoSEQ multiplex PCR; TCRdb's copy has only in-frame clones and leaves some out. The sample lists approximately 150,000 clones, just under 65% occurring once. Input material: PBMCs. These receptors came from a woman aged 55-69 years in good health and CMV-seropositive. The CDR3 runs from the conserved cysteine through the conserved F or W. The order of the fields is CDR3 DNA, CDR3 protein, CDR3 length, D gene, clone size, V gene, J gene. The D gene is left open where the match is weak. Size values are once, few and many counts, or a class for expanded clones, and some rows have none.

TGTGCCACCAGCGAAGACTCCAGGGGGCGGTTTGAGACCCAGTACTTC,CATSEDSRGRFETQYF,16,TRBD1,.,TRBV15,TRBJ2-5
TGTGCCTGGAGTGTCGGGGAGACCCAGTACTTC,CAWSVGETQYF,11,.,.,TRBV30,TRBJ2-5
TGTGCCAGCAGAAAAAATTGGGGACAATCGAACACCGGGGAGCTGTTTTTT,CASRKNWGQSNTGELFF,17,.,few,TRBV27,TRBJ2-2
TGTGCCAGCAGCTCCCTTCCTGGGGCCAACGTCCTGACTTTC,CASSSLPGANVLTF,14,.,few,TRBV27,TRBJ2-6
TGTGCCAGCAGCCAAGGGCCAGGGGGCACGAACACTGAAGCTTTCTTT,CASSQGPGGTNTEAFF,16,TRBD1,.,TRBV4-2,TRBJ1-1
TGTGCCAGCTCCGGGACACTGAACACCGGGGAGCTGTTTTTT,CASSGTLNTGELFF,14,.,few,TRBV6-5,TRBJ2-2
TGTGCCAGCAGACTAGCGGGAGGGCCTTCCTACGAGCAGTACTTC,CASRLAGGPSYEQYF,15,TRBD2,.,TRBV2,TRBJ2-7
TGTGCCTGGAGTTCGGACAAATTCTATGGCTACACCTTC,CAWSSDKFYGYTF,13,.,.,TRBV30,TRBJ1-2
TGTGCCACCAGCAGTTACGGGACAGGGAACACCGGGGAGCTGTTTTTT,CATSSYGTGNTGELFF,16,TRBD1,once,TRBV15,TRBJ2-2
TGTGCCAGCAGTTCCCCGAGGGGGAGGCTAGCGGGAGTGGGTGAGCAGTTCTTC,CASSSPRGRLAGVGEQFF,18,TRBD2,.,TRBV28,TRBJ2-1
TGTGCCAGCAGTACAGGGGTCGCGGGAGGGGAAGAGACCCAGTACTTC,CASSTGVAGGEETQYF,16,TRBD2,.,TRBV5-4,TRBJ2-5
TGCGCCAGTAGTATTAGGTCAGGACAGGGTAAAACATACACCGGGGAGCTGTTTTTT,CASSIRSGQGKTYTGELFF,19,TRBD1,few,TRBV19,TRBJ2-2
TGCGCCAGCAGCTTTGGACTAGCGGGAGGCTCGGATACGCAGTATTTT,CASSFGLAGGSDTQYF,16,TRBD2,once,TRBV5-1,TRBJ2-3
TGCGCCAGCAGTCACTCCGGGACAGGGGACAATGAGCAGTTCTTC,CASSHSGTGDNEQFF,15,TRBD1,.,TRBV23-1,TRBJ2-1
TGTGCCAGCAGTTTATCCAACCGCCGGGGGGCCATGGGGAACACTGAAGCTTTCTTT,CASSLSNRRGAMGNTEAFF,19,.,.,TRBV27,TRBJ1-1
TGTGCCAGCAGCTTAGTTGCGGGTTCCTACGAGCAGTACTTC,CASSLVAGSYEQYF,14,.,.,TRBV7-8,TRBJ2-7
TGCGCCAGCAGCTCGGGACAGGGGTCCGGAAACACCATATATTTT,CASSSGQGSGNTIYF,15,TRBD1,few,TRBV5-1,TRBJ1-3
TGTGCGGTGCAGGGGGCCTACAACACTGAAGCTTTCTTT,CAVQGAYNTEAFF,13,TRBD1,few,TRBV18,TRBJ1-1
TGCGCCAGCAGCCAAGGGTGGACTAGCGACGACGAGCAGTACTTC,CASSQGWTSDDEQYF,15,TRBD2,.,TRBV4-1,TRBJ2-7
TGTGCCAGCTCACCACCGGCGGGGGCCGGGGCCAACGTCCTGACTTTC,CASSPPAGAGANVLTF,16,.,.,TRBV18,TRBJ2-6
TGTGCCAGCAGCTTAGGGGAGTACGAGCAGTACTTC,CASSLGEYEQYF,12,.,.,TRBV7-9,TRBJ2-7
TGTGCCAGCAGTGAGGACAGGAGCACAGATACGCAGTATTTT,CASSEDRSTDTQYF,14,TRBD1,.,TRBV2,TRBJ2-3
TGTGCCAGCAGCTGGACAGGCCAGGGCACTGAAGCTTTCTTT,CASSWTGQGTEAFF,14,TRBD1,.,TRBV5-6,TRBJ1-1
TGTGCCAGCAGCCAAGGACAGGGTTCCTACGAGCAGTACTTC,CASSQGQGSYEQYF,14,TRBD1,once,TRBV4-2,TRBJ2-7
TGTGCCAGTAGCCCGGCAGGGGCGACCTATGGCTACACCTTC,CASSPAGATYGYTF,14,.,.,TRBV19,TRBJ1-2